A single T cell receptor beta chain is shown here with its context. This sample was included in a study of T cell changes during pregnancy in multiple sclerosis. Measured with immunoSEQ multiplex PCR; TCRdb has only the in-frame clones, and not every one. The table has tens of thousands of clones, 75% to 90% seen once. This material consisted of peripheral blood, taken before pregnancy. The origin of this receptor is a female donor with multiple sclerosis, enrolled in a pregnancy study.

The CDR3 loop reads CASSLRSGGYNEQFF. CDR3 DNA: TGTGCCAGCAGCTTAAGAAGCGGAGGATACAATGAGCAGTTCTTC. The rearrangement joins TRBV7-3 to TRBJ2-1; weak D call: TRBD2 (5 bases). Germline CDR1 and CDR2: SGHTA and FQGTGA. The CDR3 totals 15 residues. Trimming left V 1 base short and J 4 bases short, with 11 bases between. Looking up the rest from reference TRBV7-3 and TRBJ2-1 gives the full variable domain: GAGVSQTPSNKVTEKGKYVELRCDPISGHTALYWYRQSLGQGPEFLIYFQGTGAADDSGLPNDRFFAVRPEGSVSTLKIQRTERGDSAVYLCASSLRSGGYNEQFFGPGTRLTVL.